Listed below are T cell receptor beta chains from one sample, sequenced in a study of blood T cell repertoires in COVID-19. Profiling relied on immunoSEQ multiplex PCR, and the TCRdb table lists in-frame clones only, not all of them. The table has about 270,000 clones, less than 90% seen once. Sequenced: PBMCs or T cells enriched from blood (not recorded which). Every receptor here comes from a woman in her forties or fifties who had recovered from COVID-19. CDR3s include the opening cysteine and the closing phenylalanine or tryptophan. A D gene is named only where the DNA matches it firmly. Not all rows give a size; the values are once, few, many and, for expanded clones, a class.

v_call	d_call	clone_size	j_call	cdr3_aa	cdr3_nt
TRBV5-1	TRBD1	NA	TRBJ2-5	CASSVGTGSRETQYF	TGCGCCAGCAGCGTAGGGACAGGGAGTAGGGAGACCCAGTACTTC
TRBV10-3	TRBD1	once	TRBJ1-2	CATSRQGTLRGYTF	TGTGCCACCTCCCGACAGGGGACCCTCCGGGGCTACACCTTC
TRBV18	TRBD1	NA	TRBJ2-5	CASSPGTGEETQYF	TGTGCCAGCTCCCCCGGGACAGGGGAGGAGACCCAGTACTTC
TRBV28	NA	few	TRBJ1-1	CASSLFPTRGEAFF	TGTGCCAGCAGTTTATTCCCAACTCGGGGGGAAGCTTTCTTT
TRBV7-2	NA	once	TRBJ1-6	CASSVDSLYNSPLHF	TGTGCCAGCAGCGTCGACTCCCTTTATAATTCACCCCTCCACTTT
TRBV28	NA	NA	TRBJ2-3	CASSRTVTDTQYF	TGTGCCAGCAGTAGGACAGTCACAGATACGCAGTATTTT
TRBV3-1/TRBV3-2	TRBD2	NA	TRBJ2-7	CASSQTTSVGYEQYF	TGTGCCAGCAGCCAAACTACTAGCGTCGGTTACGAGCAGTACTTC
TRBV13	NA	NA	TRBJ2-3	CASSLVMEELGSTDTQYF	TGTGCCAGCAGCTTAGTTATGGAGGAATTAGGCAGCACAGATACGCAGTATTTT
TRBV21-1	NA	NA	TRBJ1-5	CASGQSGQSNQPQHF	TGTGCCAGCGGGCAGAGTGGACAGAGCAATCAGCCCCAGCATTTT
TRBV7-9	NA	once	TRBJ1-5	CASSQQGFDQPQHF	TGTGCCAGCAGCCAACAGGGTTTCGATCAGCCCCAGCATTTT
TRBV18	NA	once	TRBJ2-1	CASSPPTGSYNEQFF	TGTGCCAGCTCACCCCCAACCGGGTCCTACAATGAGCAGTTCTTC
TRBV9	NA	NA	TRBJ2-7	CASSPRAIAYEQYF	TGTGCCAGCAGCCCACGCGCCATAGCCTACGAGCAGTACTTC
TRBV4-3	TRBD2	NA	TRBJ2-4	CASSQESSGRVGNIQYF	TGCGCCAGCAGCCAAGAAAGTAGCGGGAGGGTGGGCAACATTCAGTACTTC
TRBV14	NA	NA	TRBJ1-3	CASSPRGATGNTIYF	TGTGCCAGCAGCCCTCGGGGGGCGACTGGAAACACCATATATTTT
TRBV28	TRBD1	NA	TRBJ2-7	CASTLPGQGSYEQYF	TGTGCCAGCACCCTCCCGGGACAGGGTTCCTACGAGCAGTACTTC
TRBV2	NA	few	TRBJ2-1	CASSEGGGVNEQFF	TGTGCCAGCAGTGAAGGGGGAGGAGTCAATGAGCAGTTCTTC
TRBV7-9	NA	NA	TRBJ2-7	CASSTGTASIQYF	TGTGCCAGCAGCACGGGGACTGCTTCAATTCAGTACTTC
TRBV5-6	NA	NA	TRBJ1-1	CASSSGGGAFF	TGTGCCAGCAGCTCAGGTGGGGGGGCTTTCTTT
TRBV6-5	TRBD1	once	TRBJ1-2	CASSRRQGVNYGYTF	TGTGCCAGCAGTCGTAGACAGGGAGTTAACTATGGCTACACCTTC
TRBV6-1	NA	NA	TRBJ2-3	CASGDTGLLPPPDTQYF	TGTGCCAGCGGTGATACGGGTCTTTTGCCCCCACCAGATACGCAGTATTTT
TRBV27	NA	NA	TRBJ1-5	CASSYTGSGQPQHF	TGTGCCAGCAGTTACACAGGGTCGGGGCAGCCCCAGCATTTT
TRBV5-1	TRBD2	NA	TRBJ2-1	CASSLASGTYNEQFF	TGCGCCAGCAGCTTGGCTAGCGGGACTTACAATGAGCAGTTCTTC
TRBV6-1	NA	NA	TRBJ2-1	CASSGVSGVGYNEQFF	TGTGCCAGCAGTGGAGTAAGCGGTGTCGGGTACAATGAGCAGTTCTTC
TRBV28	NA	NA	TRBJ1-1	CASSLAEMNTEAFF	TGTGCCAGCAGTTTGGCAGAAATGAACACTGAAGCTTTCTTT
TRBV11-2	TRBD1	few	TRBJ1-6	CASSSIQGAHSPLHF	TGTGCCAGCAGCTCCATTCAGGGGGCGCATTCACCCCTCCACTTT
TRBV18	NA	NA	TRBJ2-2	CASSPPNRVNTGELFF	TGTGCCAGCTCACCACCAAACAGGGTGAACACCGGGGAGCTGTTTTTT
TRBV19	TRBD2	NA	TRBJ2-1	CASKGKVAGSLEQFF	TGTGCCAGTAAGGGGAAGGTAGCGGGAAGTCTTGAGCAGTTCTTC
TRBV28	NA	NA	TRBJ1-5	CASSFEQGLQPQHF	TGTGCCAGCAGTTTCGAACAGGGTCTTCAGCCCCAGCATTTT
TRBV5-1	NA	once	TRBJ2-7	CASSLDNLSGEQYF	TGCGCCAGCAGCCTCGACAACCTAAGCGGGGAGCAGTACTTC
TRBV28	TRBD2	NA	TRBJ2-1	CASGLAGAEQFF	TGTGCCAGTGGACTAGCGGGAGCTGAGCAGTTCTTC
TRBV9	NA	NA	TRBJ1-2	CASSSGENANYGYTF	TGTGCCAGCAGCTCCGGGGAAAACGCCAACTATGGCTACACCTTC
TRBV7-2	NA	NA	TRBJ1-1	CASSLTGTGKNTEAFF	TGTGCCAGCAGCCTAACCGGGACTGGGAAGAACACTGAAGCTTTCTTT
TRBV5-6	NA	NA	TRBJ2-7	CASTPGTGAYYEQYF	TGTGCCAGCACCCCCGGGACGGGAGCCTACTACGAGCAGTACTTC
TRBV4-2	NA	NA	TRBJ2-1	CASSQPGSSSYNEQFF	TGTGCCAGCAGCCAACCCGGGAGTTCCTCCTACAATGAGCAGTTCTTC
TRBV2	NA	NA	TRBJ1-2	CASSTRSGPLKGDYGYTF	TGTGCCAGCAGTACCCGATCCGGGCCATTAAAAGGGGACTATGGCTACACCTTC
TRBV9	NA	NA	TRBJ2-2	CASSVGHGGLTGELFF	TGTGCCAGCAGCGTAGGGCATGGCGGGCTCACCGGGGAGCTGTTTTTT
TRBV11-2	NA	NA	TRBJ2-1	CASSSPQRVGEQFF	TGTGCCAGCAGCTCCCCCCAGAGGGTAGGTGAGCAGTTCTTC
TRBV5-5	TRBD1	NA	TRBJ2-2	CASSRQGTGELFF	TGTGCCAGCAGCAGACAGGGTACTGGGGAGCTGTTTTTT
TRBV5-4	NA	NA	TRBJ1-5	CASSSGGGGSNQPQHF	TGTGCCAGCAGCTCCGGGGGCGGGGGTAGCAATCAGCCCCAGCATTTT
TRBV6-5	TRBD1	NA	TRBJ1-5	CASSRQGTSNQPQHF	TGTGCCAGCAGTCGACAGGGGACCAGCAATCAGCCCCAGCATTTT
TRBV7-3	NA	once	TRBJ1-1	CASSTTGVNTEAFF	TGTGCCAGCAGCACGACGGGGGTGAACACTGAAGCTTTCTTT
TRBV20-1	NA	once	TRBJ2-7	CSASATRESFF	TGCAGTGCTAGCGCCACTAGGGAGAGCTTCTTC
TRBV6-5	NA	NA	TRBJ1-5	CASRPRDKSRQPQHF	TGTGCCAGCAGACCCCGCGACAAATCTCGGCAGCCCCAGCATTTT
TRBV3-1/TRBV3-2	NA	NA	TRBJ2-1	CASTERRVAGEQFF	TGTGCCAGCACCGAAAGGCGAGTAGCCGGTGAGCAGTTCTTC
TRBV9	NA	once	TRBJ2-7	CASSAQADGYEQYF	TGTGCCAGCAGCGCCCAAGCGGACGGCTACGAGCAGTACTTC
TRBV4-2	NA	NA	TRBJ1-4	CASSQAARTVEKLFF	TGTGCCAGCAGCCAAGCGGCTCGGACAGTAGAAAAACTGTTTTTT